The 7 T cell receptor beta chains below all came from one sample that was sequenced in a study of blood T cell repertoires in COVID-19. Libraries were prepared by immunoSEQ multiplex PCR; TCRdb keeps only in-frame clonotypes and omits some of them. The sample yields around 400,000 clones, around 87% seen once. Material: peripheral blood. Source of these receptors: a woman in her sixties with COVID-19, enrolled during active disease.

The rearrangement links TRBV5-4 to TRBJ2-7, with no clear D. The V end lost 2 bases, the J end lost 0 bases, and 6 bases lay between the germline ends. The CDR3 has 13 amino acids. CDR1 and CDR2 (germline): SGHNT, YYREEE (reference sequence). As DNA, the CDR3 is TGTGCCAGCAGCTTTCCGAGCTCCTACGAGCAGTACTTC. Its protein product is CASSFPSSYEQYF.

This chain joins TRBV11-3 and TRBJ1-1; D call uncertain. Germline CDR1 is SGHNT and CDR2 is YENEEA. This CDR3 has 13 amino acids. Trimming pared 6 bases from V and 1 base from J, leaving 9 bases between. The DNA of the CDR3 is TGTGCCAGCAGTACCCAACAGAACACTGAAGCTTTCTTT. Translating it yields CASSTQQNTEAFF.

This chain joins TRBV24-1 and TRBJ1-2, with D unclear. CDR1 KGHDR and CDR2 SFDVKD come from the germline V gene. The V end lost 6 bases, the J end lost 8 bases, and 15 bases lay between the germline ends. This CDR3 region has 13 residues. The CDR3 spells CATSRTSTRGYTF. CDR3 DNA: TGTGCCACCAGTCGCACATCGACAAGAGGCTACACCTTC.

This rearrangement joins TRBV3-1 (or the pseudogene TRBV3-2) to TRBJ2-3; 12 positions match TRBD2. With V trimmed by 1 base and J by 6 bases, 5 bases remained unmatched. This CDR3 spans 16 amino acids. Germline V gene sequence: CDR1 LGHDT, CDR2 YNNKEL (reference sequence). As DNA, the CDR3 is TGTGCCAGCAGCCAAGTTATAACTAGCGGGGGGGATACGCAGTATTTT. Its protein is CASSQVITSGGDTQYF.

V and J are TRBV19 and TRBJ1-4; the D is unclear. This CDR3 is built from 17 residues. The V end lost 6 bases, the J end lost 0 bases, and 17 bases lay between the germline ends. The V gene's germline CDR1 is LNHDA and CDR2 SQIVND (reference sequence). The CDR3 DNA is TGTGCCAGTAGCACTGGGCTGGGCCTTGCAACTAATGAAAAACTGTTTTTT. It translates to CASSTGLGLATNEKLFF.

The V gene is TRBV27, the J gene TRBJ1-5; D is undetermined. CDR1 is MNHEY and CDR2 is SMNVEV in the germline V gene (reference sequence). V lost 2 bases, J lost 0 bases, and 8 bases lay in between. CDR3 length: 15 amino acids. CDR3 residues: CASSLTRNSNQPQHF. The CDR3 coding sequence is TGTGCCAGCAGTTTAACGAGGAATAGCAATCAGCCCCAGCATTTT.

This sequence joins TRBV5-1 and TRBJ2-1; D is ambiguous. Germline assignment: CDR1 SGHRS and CDR2 YFSETQ. V lost 2 bases, J lost 4 bases, and 7 bases lay in between. This CDR3 is 13 amino acids long. DNA of the CDR3: TGCGCCAGCAGCTTAGAGCCGTACAATGAGCAGTTCTTC. Its translation is CASSLEPYNEQFF.